This entry is about one TCR beta chain. The antigen remains unidentified. Primers: 60 Vbeta forward and 13 Jbeta reverse. TCRdb keeps only in-frame clones here, not all; method: immunoSEQ multiplex PCR. The sample lists approximately 92,000 clones, over 70% occurring once. This sample was taken from a study of cytomegalovirus exposure and HLA in healthy donors. Points from the study as a whole: Sequence variants that were highly shared formed a cluster that was likely a sequencing artifact. A later analysis reportedly found that, within productive TCRs, an Asian-associated ancestry cluster had fewer N-insertions than the mean observed across the roughly 690 donors. Reports state that TCR beta sequences accurately predicted most subjects' HLA-A and HLA-B alleles.

V trimming: 2 bases; J trimming: 8 bases; junction bases outside the gene matches: 8. The CDR3 has 15 residues. Per the germline V gene, CDR1 is MNHEY and CDR2 is SVGAGI. This sequence originates from a girl aged 2 to 10 in good health and CMV-seropositive. The V and J genes are TRBV6-5 and TRBJ1-4, with 7 bases matching TRBD1. Sequenced input: PBMCs. The CDR3 loop is CASSYTGQNREKLFF. The CDR3 DNA is TGTGCCAGCAGTTACACGGGACAGAACCGAGAAAAACTGTTTTTT.